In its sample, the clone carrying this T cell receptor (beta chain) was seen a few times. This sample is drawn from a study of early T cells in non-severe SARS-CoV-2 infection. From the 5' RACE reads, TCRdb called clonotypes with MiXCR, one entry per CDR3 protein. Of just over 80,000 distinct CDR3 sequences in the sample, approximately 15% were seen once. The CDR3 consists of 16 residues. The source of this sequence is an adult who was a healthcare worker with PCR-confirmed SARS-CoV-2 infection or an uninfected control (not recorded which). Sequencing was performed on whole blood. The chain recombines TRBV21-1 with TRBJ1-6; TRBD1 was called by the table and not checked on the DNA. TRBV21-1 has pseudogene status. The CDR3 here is CASTIRVKTYNSPLHF. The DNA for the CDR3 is TGTGCCAGCACCATCCGGGTGAAAACCTATAATTCACCCCTCCACTTT.